Sequencing of this T cell receptor beta chain was carried out in a study of blood T cell repertoires in COVID-19. Study-wide background: Sample material is recorded as cDNA or gDNA derived from T cells, B-cell-depleted T cells, or PBMCs.

Data came from immunoSEQ multiplex PCR; TCRdb stores just in-frame clones and leaves some out. The table shows 64,000 or so clones, with roughly 90% occurring only once. Looked up from germline, CDR1 is MNHEY and CDR2 is SVGAGI. V dropped 3 bases and J dropped 0 bases, with 8 bases sitting between them. The CDR3 totals 14 residues. The TCR comes from a human donor in a cohort sampled during active COVID-19. The chain recombines TRBV6-5 with TRBJ1-1; D is ambiguous. The specimen was peripheral blood. CDR3 residues: CASSYTVMNTEAFF. The CDR3 DNA reads TGTGCCAGCAGTTATACAGTTATGAACACTGAAGCTTTCTTT.